This section outlines one TCR beta chain sequence together with its context. This sample is drawn from a study of blood T cell repertoires in COVID-19. At the level of the study: Acute and convalescent COVID-19 samples came from the United States, Italy and Spain. Nucleic acid was either cDNA or gDNA, and it came from T cells, B-cell-depleted T cells, or PBMCs.

This CDR3 has 16 residues. The ends lost 5 bases at V and 0 bases at J; junction bases unmatched: 8. Germline lookup yields CDR1 MDHEN and CDR2 SYDVKM. Authors' analysis steps: Estimated nucleated cell counts came from reference gene primer amplification. Some clones are missing from TCRdb's copy, which holds only in-frame ones; the method was immunoSEQ multiplex PCR. The V and J calls and clone size were taken over from that table, and D and trimming were inferred from the DNA. The data show under 250,000 clones, nearly 85% seen once. The source is a human donor in a cohort sampled during active COVID-19. The chain is built from TRBV28 and TRBJ1-1, with 8 bases aligning to TRBD1. The specimen sequenced was peripheral blood. CDR3 bases: TGTGCCAGCAGTCCTGGGGACAGGTACCTGAACACTGAAGCTTTCTTT. The encoded protein is CASSPGDRYLNTEAFF.